This T cell receptor (beta chain) emerged from a study of T cells in Graves' hyperthyroidism and ophthalmopathy. The study's findings and limits: The model's output predicted ophthalmopathy at a median of 6.5 months prior to onset. The authors' 13 V-J model separated ophthalmopathy from stable hyperthyroidism. Blood also showed most of the thyroid clonotypes that were expanded above 0.001.

There were TCR beta CDR3 regions amplified from RNA transcripts. HTBI primers were employed in a first-round RT-PCR of the TCR CDR3. One entry per CDR3 protein results from TCRdb running MiXCR on the multiplex PCR reads. The sample consists of under 350,000 distinct CDR3 sequences, 15% to 20% of them appearing once. V gave up 6 bases and J gave up 3 bases, with 17 bases separating them. The CDR3 spans 15 residues. Germline V gene sequence: CDR1 MDHEN, CDR2 SYDVKM. Newly diagnosed hyperthyroidism, duration under 2 months, in patients aged 18 to 65. This clonotype was counted a few times. As yet, its antigen is unknown.

Sequencing used blood. This chain uses TRBV28 with TRBJ1-2; D not resolved. This TCR derives from a woman aged 50 to 60 with Graves' hyperthyroidism. The CDR3 here is CASRRSGLMYYGYTF. The CDR3 nucleotides are TGTGCCAGCAGGAGGTCAGGCCTTATGTACTATGGCTACACCTTC.